The source of this T cell receptor beta chain is a study of T cell repertoires in cytomegalovirus infection. In the study overall: Recently described HLA-C-restricted plus well-studied HLA-B-restricted CMV epitopes were used. Indications of both CMV infection and matching HLA type were provided by public TCR beta signatures. General study points: CMV-specific HLA-C-restricted TCR beta clonotypes dominated the ex vivo response.

TCRdb fed the reads into MiXCR, producing one record per CDR3 protein. In the table there are roughly 920,000 distinct CDR3 sequences, around 30% of which are singletons. This clonotype was observed many times. Its antigen is not known. V was pared by 3 bases and J by 8 bases, with 10 bases between. This CDR3 has 12 residues. The chain recombines TRBV12-3 or TRBV12-4 with TRBJ1-1; D is perhaps TRBD1 (6 bases). Sequenced here: cultured CD8+ T cells from PBMCs, sampled from culture after CMV antigen stimulation. The source is a human donor in good health (CMV status not recorded). Some clones in this sample may be carry-over from other donors' samples. The CDR3 here is CASSFGGPEAFF. CDR3 bases: TGTGCCAGCAGTTTTGGGGGGCCCGAAGCTTTCTTT.